Presented here are 31 T cell receptor beta chains from one specimen sequenced in a study of breast tumors, draining lymph nodes, adjacent tissues. TCRdb re-called the multiplex PCR reads with MiXCR, one entry per CDR3 protein. The sample has approximately 52,000 distinct CDR3 sequences; roughly 41% are singletons. The sample consisted of breast tumor tissue. All receptors derive from a female donor with breast cancer. Some clones in this sample may be carry-over from other donors' samples.

V gene TRBV2 combines with J gene TRBJ1-1, with D possibly matching TRBD1 (5 bases). Germline CDR1 is SNHLY and CDR2 is FYNNEI. V was clipped by 6 bases and J by 4 bases, with 12 bases between them. This CDR3 spans 13 amino acids. The DNA of the CDR3 is TGTGCCAGCAGGGACTCAGGGATCACTGAAGCTTTCTTT. The encoded protein is CASRDSGITEAFF.

Of note for this clonotype: It may be a read error: a sequence one base away is much more abundant. J is TRBJ2-5 and V is TRBV6-5; D is unresolved. CDR1 is MNHEY and CDR2 is SVGAGI in the germline V gene. V was cut by 5 bases and J by 5 bases, with 6 bases left in between. The CDR3 is made up of 11 amino acids. This CDR3 reads CASSASETQYF. As DNA, the CDR3 is TGTGCCAGCAGTGCCTCCGAGACCCAGTACTTC.

The chain uses TRBV29-1 and TRBJ1-2; 7 bases line up with TRBD1. The CDR3 is 13 amino acids. V was clipped by 7 bases and J by 8 bases; unmatched bases: 13. CDR1 SQVTM and CDR2 ANQGSEA come from the germline V gene. The CDR3 loop is CSAESLQGGGYTF. CDR3 in DNA: TGCAGCGCCGAGTCGCTTCAGGGGGGCGGCTACACCTTC.

Regarding this clonotype: A read error may account for a junction end that differs from germline. The chain employs TRBV6-5 and TRBJ1-2; D is ambiguous. The germline gives CDR1 MNHEY, CDR2 SVGAGI. This CDR3 is built from 14 residues. The CDR3 DNA reads as TGTGCCAGCAGTCACTCGAGGGAACTTTATGGCTACACCTTC. It specifies CASSHSRELYGYTF.

This clonotype has at least ten counts. The rearrangement uses TRBV20-1 and TRBJ2-7; 7 nucleotides agree with TRBD2. Germline CDR1 is DFQATT and CDR2 is SNEGSKA (reference sequence). V lost 1 base, J lost 3 bases, and 6 bases stayed unmatched. This CDR3 is built from 14 residues. CDR3 sequence: CSARAGLPDYEQYF. The CDR3 DNA sequence: TGCAGTGCTAGAGCGGGACTACCGGACTACGAGCAGTACTTC.

Ten or more counts support this clonotype. The chain couples TRBV28 to TRBJ1-5, with D unresolved. The germline V and J ends were trimmed by 3 bases and 1 base, with 7 bases remaining between them. The germline V gene has CDR1 MDHEN and CDR2 SYDVKM. The CDR3 extends over 14 amino acids. CDR3 nucleotides: TGTGCCAGCAGTTTGTCCATAAGCAATCAGCCCCAGCATTTT. Protein sequence: CASSLSISNQPQHF.

This clonotype was recorded at least ten times. The J gene is TRBJ2-1, the V gene TRBV5-4, with D uncertain. Germline CDR1 reads SGHNT; CDR2 reads YYREEE (reference sequence). The CDR3 totals 13 residues. V was cut by 0 bases and J by 9 bases, with 10 bases left in between. CDR3 sequence reads: CASSLDSVGEQFF. Here the CDR3 DNA reads TGTGCCAGCAGCTTGGACAGCGTTGGTGAGCAGTTCTTC. The full variable domain, its missing parts supplied by reference TRBV5-4 and TRBJ2-1, is ETGVTQSPTHLIKTRGQQVTLRCSSQSGHNTVSWYQQALGQGPQFIFQYYREEENGRGNFPPRFSGLQFPNYSSELNVNALELDDSALYLCASSLDSVGEQFFGPGTRLTVL.

This clonotype was seen many times. CDR3 sequence: CASSHRAAYEQYF. CDR3 sequence (DNA): TGTGCCAGCAGCCACAGAGCGGCGTACGAGCAGTACTTC. The chain joins TRBV3-1 to TRBJ2-7; D possibly corresponds to TRBD2 (5 bases). The CDR3 runs to 13 residues. Germline loops: CDR1 LGHDT, CDR2 YNNKEL (reference sequence). V lost 3 bases and J lost 4, with 10 bases in between.

The table lists this clonotype with many counts. The gene calls are TRBV5-8 and TRBJ2-3, with 8 bases matching TRBD2. CDR1 and CDR2 from the germline V gene are SGHTS and YDEGEE. Trimming removed 4 bases from V and 2 bases from J; junction bases left unmatched: 3. This CDR3 is 14 amino acids long. This chain's CDR3 is CASSLAGNTDTQYF. The CDR3 DNA sequence: TGTGCCAGCAGCCTAGCGGGTAACACAGATACGCAGTATTTT.

The chain joins TRBV5-1 to TRBJ1-1; D unclear. V shed 4 bases and J shed 2 bases, with 12 bases lying between them. This CDR3 spans 14 amino acids. Germline CDR1 and CDR2: SGHRS and YFSETQ. The CDR3 loop is CASSPDQRNTEAFF. The CDR3 DNA reads TGCGCCAGCAGCCCGGACCAACGTAACACTGAAGCTTTCTTT.

This rearrangement joins TRBV11-3 to TRBJ2-2; maybe TRBD1 (6 bases). There are 12 residues in the CDR3. Trimming took 6 bases from V and 8 from J, leaving 10 bases between them. Germline V gene sequence: CDR1 SGHNT, CDR2 YENEEA. Here the CDR3 reads CASRSGTGELFF. The CDR3 DNA is TGTGCCAGCAGATCCGGGACAGGGGAGCTGTTTTTT. The full variable domain, completed using reference TRBV11-3 and TRBJ2-2, is EAGVVQSPRYKIIEKKQPVAFWCNPISGHNTLYWYLQNLGQGPELLIRYENEEAVDDSQLPKDRFSAERLKGVDSTLKIQPAELGDSAVYLCASRSGTGELFFGEGSRLTVL.

The chain carries TRBV15 and TRBJ1-2, with a possible D match to TRBD1 (5 bases). The CDR3 loop spans 15 amino acids. V lost 11 bases and J lost 4, with 23 bases in between. The V gene's germline CDR1 is LNHNV and CDR2 YYDKDF (reference sequence). In DNA form, the CDR3 reads TGTGCCCCCACCGTGGGCGGGGGGAGTTTCTATGGCTACACCTTC. Residues: CAPTVGGGSFYGYTF.

This clonotype occurred many times. The CDR3 DNA is TGTGCCTGGACAACTAACTCCTACGAGCAGTACTTC. This sequence encodes CAWTTNSYEQYF. The chain combines TRBV30 with TRBJ2-7; D is undetermined. Trimming cost V 4 bases and J 0 bases, with 7 bases left between them. CDR1 is GTSNPN and CDR2 is SVGIG in the germline V gene (reference sequence). The CDR3 consists of 12 residues.

This clonotype was recorded many times. The chain couples TRBV7-2 to TRBJ1-2; possible D gene TRBD1, 6 bases. CDR1 and CDR2 from the germline V gene are SGHTA and FQGNSA. The CDR3 has 15 residues. V was clipped by 1 base and J by 7 bases, with 16 bases between them. The CDR3 sequence is CASSLVGRGKSGYTF. The DNA for the CDR3 is TGTGCCAGCAGCTTAGTAGGCAGGGGCAAATCTGGCTACACCTTC.

The chain carries TRBV7-6 and TRBJ1-1; 8 bases are a match to TRBD1. Germline V gene sequence: CDR1 SGHVS, CDR2 FNYEAQ. The CDR3 loop spans 15 amino acids. V lost 5 bases to trimming and J lost 4 bases; unmatched junction nucleotides: 9. CDR3 amino acids: CASSLTGQGSTEAFF. CDR3 nucleotides: TGTGCCAGCAGCCTAACCGGACAGGGCTCCACTGAAGCTTTCTTT.

The J gene is TRBJ2-3, the V gene TRBV10-3, with D possibly being TRBD2 (5 bases). This CDR3 has 14 residues. Trimming took 10 bases from V and 2 from J, leaving 16 bases between them. The germline V gene encodes CDR1 ENHRY and CDR2 SYGVKD. The chain's CDR3 is CATSEAEDTDTQYF. The DNA for the CDR3 is TGTGCCACCAGCGAAGCGGAGGACACAGATACGCAGTATTTT.

The chain couples TRBV2 to TRBJ1-5; 7 nucleotides align to TRBD1. The CDR3 length is 14 residues. Per germline, CDR1 SNHLY and CDR2 FYNNEI. V was pared by 1 base and J by 7 bases, with 4 bases of the junction left unmatched. The CDR3 region has the DNA TGTGCCAGCAGTGAAGACAGGACAGGACAGCCCCAGCATTTT. This sequence encodes CASSEDRTGQPQHF.

In this sample, this clonotype turned up many times. The V and J genes are TRBV11-2 and TRBJ2-2; D is unresolved. The germline V and J ends were trimmed by 0 bases and 7 bases, with 9 bases remaining between them. The germline V gene has CDR1 SGHAT and CDR2 FQNNGV. There are 14 residues in the CDR3. CDR3 nucleotides: TGTGCCAGCAGCTTAGATATAAATTTCGGGGAGCTGTTTTTT. Amino acid sequence: CASSLDINFGELFF.

This clonotype was seen repeatedly, ten times or more. This chain connects TRBV20-1 to TRBJ2-5; either TRBD1 or TRBD2 may supply D (5 bases each). Germline assignment: CDR1 DFQATT and CDR2 SNEGSKA (reference sequence). Trimming took 6 bases from V and 5 from J, leaving 19 bases between them. The CDR3 consists of 14 residues. For the CDR3, the DNA is TGCAGTGCACTCCTTGAGGGGAAGGAGGAGACCCAGTACTTC. Its translation: CSALLEGKEETQYF.

As concerns this clonotype: Here the CDR3 omits its conserved ending phenylalanine or tryptophan, so a read error is the likely source. The genes are TRBV5-1 and TRBJ1-6; D gene uncertain. The V gene's germline CDR1 is SGHRS and CDR2 YFSETQ. This CDR3 is built from 14 residues. CDR3: CASSLFIFNSPLHL. The DNA of the CDR3 is TGCGCCAGCAGCTTGTTTATCTTCAATTCCCCCCTCCACCTT.

This clonotype showed up many times. The chain recombines TRBV6-6 with TRBJ1-6; D ambiguous. With 6 bases removed from V and 8 bases from J, the gap between germline ends came to 14 bases. The CDR3 consists of 14 residues. CDR1 is MNHNY and CDR2 is SVGAGI in the germline V gene (reference sequence). The CDR3 protein is CASRHAHDDSPLHF. In nucleotides, the CDR3 is TGTGCCAGCAGACATGCACATGACGATTCACCCCTCCACTTT.

The table lists this clonotype with many counts. The J gene is TRBJ2-5, the V gene TRBV11-2; TRBD2 is a possible D gene (5 bases). V was cut by 2 bases and J by 8 bases, with 12 bases left in between. The germline gives CDR1 SGHAT, CDR2 FQNNGV. CDR3 size: 13 residues. CDR3 residues: CASSLLGVETQYF. The CDR3 DNA reads TGTGCCAGCAGCTTATTGGGAGTGGAAACCCAGTACTTC.

The chain uses TRBV10-3 and TRBJ1-2, with 10 bases matching TRBD1. The junction had 3 bases not matched to a gene; V was cut back by 6 bases and J by 2 bases. CDR3 size: 14 residues. Germline CDR1 ENHRY, CDR2 SYGVKD. The CDR3 DNA sequence: TGTGCCATCAGACCGGGACAGGGGAACTATGGCTACACCTTC. Translation gives CAIRPGQGNYGYTF.

The V gene is TRBV9, the J gene TRBJ2-5; D is perhaps TRBD1 (5 bases). Germline loops: CDR1 SGDLS, CDR2 YYNGEE. The CDR3 is 16 amino acids. V was trimmed by 1 base and J by 2 bases, leaving 15 bases between them. CDR3 sequence (DNA): TGTGCCAGCAGCGTAAAGGGGTTCGATGAGCAAGAGACCCAGTACTTC. This sequence encodes CASSVKGFDEQETQYF.

This clonotype was observed at least ten times. The rearrangement links TRBV12-5 to TRBJ1-4, with unresolved D. Trimming left V 5 bases short and J 4 bases short, with 11 bases between. This CDR3 has 14 amino acids. Germline loops: CDR1 LGHNT, CDR2 FRNRAP. The CDR3 nucleotides are TGTGCTAGTGGTCTCCTCGGGAGTAATGAAAAACTGTTTTTT. Amino acids: CASGLLGSNEKLFF.

This clonotype was counted ten times or more. V gene TRBV30 combines with J gene TRBJ2-7; 7 nucleotides match TRBD1. The CDR3 contains 14 residues. From germline, CDR1 is GTSNPN and CDR2 SVGIG (reference sequence). The junction had 9 bases not matched to a gene; V was cut back by 5 bases and J by 2 bases. In DNA, the CDR3 is TGTGCCTGGGATACGGGGACAGCCCCCTACGAGCAGTACTTC. Its protein is CAWDTGTAPYEQYF.

This clonotype was recorded a few times. A read error may be the cause here, since a much bigger clone is one base away. The chain carries TRBV12-3 or TRBV12-4 and TRBJ2-1; no clear D. The germline V and J ends were trimmed by 3 bases and 9 bases, with 9 bases remaining between them. There are 12 residues in the CDR3. Written as DNA, the CDR3 is TGTGCCAGCAGTTTCTTCCGGGCTGAGCAGTTCTTC. The encoded protein is CASSFFRAEQFF.

This clonotype occurred many times. The chain links TRBV3-1 to TRBJ2-7; no reliable D call. The CDR3 runs to 12 residues. Trimming took off 1 base at V and 1 base at J, with 2 bases between the two ends. The germline CDR1 and CDR2 sequences are LGHDT and YNNKEL (reference sequence). CDR3 nucleotides: TGTGCCAGCAGCCAAGCGTCCTACGAGCAGTACTTC. It specifies CASSQASYEQYF.

Worth noting for this clonotype: A much larger clone differs by one base, so this may be a read error. The chain carries TRBV9 and TRBJ2-1; TRBD1 agrees at 7 bases. V shed 0 bases and J 3 bases; nucleotides not matched to a gene: 3. Germline V gene lookup returns CDR1 SGDLS and CDR2 YYNGEE. The CDR3 runs 15 residues. CDR3 nucleotides: TGTGCCAGCAGCGTAGGGCCAGGGGGCTACAATGAGCAGTTCTTC. It yields the protein CASSVGPGGYNEQFF. Using reference TRBV9 and TRBJ2-1 for the parts outside the CDR3, the full variable domain is DSGVTQTPKHLITATGQRVTLRCSPRSGDLSVYWYQQSLDQGLQFLIQYYNGEERAKGNILERFSAQQFPDLHSELNLSSLELGDSALYFCASSVGPGGYNEQFFGPGTRLTVL.

About this clonotype: This may be a read error, as it is one base from a much larger clone. This chain joins TRBV6-5 and TRBJ2-3, with unresolved D. The CDR3 runs to 14 residues. V was pared by 5 bases and J by 2 bases, with 11 bases between. Looked up from germline, CDR1 is MNHEY and CDR2 is SVGAGI. The CDR3 region has the DNA TGTGCCAGCAGTCACTGGGATAACACAGATACGCAGTATTTT. Translating gives CASSHWDNTDTQYF.

The gene calls are TRBV7-3 and TRBJ2-7, with 9 bases that match TRBD2. The V and J ends lost 4 bases and 5 bases, in that order; junction bases with no gene match: 9. The CDR3 is 15 amino acids. Germline assignment: CDR1 SGHTA and CDR2 FQGTGA. CDR3 coding DNA: TGTGCCAGCAGCTCGACAGGCGGGGGGGACGACGAGCAGTACTTC. This encodes CASSSTGGGDDEQYF.